Shown below are 15 T cell receptor beta chains from a single sample sequenced in a study of T-cell memory formation after mild COVID-19. In TCRdb, the 5' RACE reads were re-called with MiXCR into one record per CDR3 protein. The sample has about 320,000 distinct CDR3 sequences; 14% are singletons. Sequenced sample: PBMCs or a T cell subset sorted from them (not recorded which). The receptors here all came from a man aged 18 to 30 who had mild COVID-19 (a few samples of this study predate the infection). Cell type and time point are not known.

This clonotype appeared a few times. The rearrangement links TRBV30 to TRBJ1-4; D is undetermined. This CDR3 comprises 13 residues. Germline V CDR1 and CDR2: GTSNPN, SVGIG (reference sequence). V lost 8 bases, J lost 0 bases, and 10 bases lay in between. Here the CDR3 reads CAGSYATNEKLFF. CDR3 in DNA: TGTGCCGGATCATATGCAACTAATGAAAAACTGTTTTTT.

The sample holds many counts of this clonotype. The V and J genes are TRBV12-3 or TRBV12-4 and TRBJ2-3, with D possibly TRBD2 on 6 matching bases. V shed 4 bases and J shed 6 bases, with 17 bases lying between them. The CDR3 runs 15 residues. DNA of the CDR3: TGTGCCAGCAGTTCCGCCATAGCGGCTAGGGATACGCAGTATTTT. Translation gives CASSSAIAARDTQYF.

The sample holds a few counts of this clonotype. The rearrangement joins TRBV4-2 to TRBJ2-2, with TRBD2 matching 16 bases. The CDR3 is 18 residues long. The V and J ends lost 1 base and 3 bases, in that order; junction bases with no gene match: 2. Germline CDR1 is LGHNA and CDR2 is YNFKEQ. CDR3 sequence (DNA): TGTGCCAGCAGCCAAGGGGGACTAGCGGGGGGGCACACCGGGGAGCTGTTTTTT. Its translation is CASSQGGLAGGHTGELFF.

This clonotype was observed many times. The genes are TRBV12-3 or TRBV12-4 and TRBJ1-5; possible D gene TRBD1, 5 bases. V was clipped by 5 bases and J by 1 base, with 18 bases between them. This CDR3 region has 17 residues. CDR3: CASSIMGLWKSNQPQHF. CDR3 nucleotides: TGTGCCAGCAGTATAATGGGACTATGGAAAAGCAATCAGCCCCAGCATTTT.

The sample holds many counts of this clonotype. The chain has TRBV5-1 and TRBJ1-1; maybe TRBD1 (6 bases). Germline CDR1 is SGHRS and CDR2 is YFSETQ. The ends were cut back, 4 bases at V and 0 bases at J, with 13 bases in the middle. The CDR3 contains 15 residues. The CDR3 nucleotides read TGCGCCAGCAGCCTCGGACAGATTATGAACACTGAAGCTTTCTTT. Translated, it gives CASSLGQIMNTEAFF.

This clonotype was counted a few times. This rearrangement joins TRBV7-6 to TRBJ1-6; 7 bases are shared with TRBD1. The V segment lost 2 bases and the J segment 8 bases; nucleotides outside the gene matches: 12. The V gene's germline CDR1 is SGHVS and CDR2 FNYEAQ. The CDR3 is 17 amino acids. CDR3 sequence reads: CASSLSREGGFYSPLHF. Written as DNA, the CDR3 is TGTGCCAGCAGCTTATCGAGGGAAGGGGGCTTTTATTCACCCCTCCACTTT. Together with reference TRBV7-6 and TRBJ1-6, the CDR3 gives the full variable domain: GAGVSQSPRYKVTKRGQDVALRCDPISGHVSLYWYRQALGQGPEFLTYFNYEAQQDKSGLPNDRFSAERPEGSISTLTIQRTEQRDSAMYRCASSLSREGGFYSPLHFGNGTRLTVT.

The chain uses TRBV28 and TRBJ2-7; 7 bases line up with TRBD2. The CDR3 covers 14 residues. Germline-derived CDR1 and CDR2 are MDHEN and SYDVKM. Unmatched junction bases numbered 2, after V lost 2 bases and J lost 1 base. The CDR3 coding sequence is TGTGCCAGCAGTTTAGGGGGAGGGTCCTACGAGCAGTACGTC. Its translation: CASSLGGGSYEQYV.

The rearrangement links TRBV7-2 to TRBJ2-5; tentatively, D is TRBD2 (5 bases). V was shortened by 2 bases and J by 0 bases, with 7 bases between the two germline ends. The germline CDR1 and CDR2 sequences are SGHTA and FQGNSA. This CDR3 spans 14 amino acids. The CDR3, as DNA: TGTGCCAGCAGCTTATGGCGGGACCAAGAGACCCAGTACTTC. Amino acids: CASSLWRDQETQYF.

This clonotype was counted only a few times. The rearrangement links TRBV7-2 to TRBJ2-3, with 8 bases matching TRBD2. Germline V gene data show CDR1 as SGHTA and CDR2 as FQGNSA. V dropped 1 base and J dropped 5; count of bases not matched to a gene: 5. The CDR3 extends over 15 amino acids. As DNA, the CDR3 is TGTGCCAGCAGCTTAGGCCGGGGGGGCAAAGATACGCAGTATTTT. Protein sequence: CASSLGRGGKDTQYF.

This clonotype was detected ten times or more. The V call is TRBV20-1, the J call TRBJ2-5, with TRBD2 matching over 8 bases. The CDR3 is 14 amino acids. The trim removed 5 bases at V and 5 bases at J, leaving 10 bases unmatched. Per germline, CDR1 DFQATT and CDR2 SNEGSKA (reference sequence). CDR3 loop: CSAPLGLALETQYF. The CDR3 bases are TGCAGTGCTCCCTTAGGACTAGCTTTGGAGACCCAGTACTTC.

The chain links TRBV5-1 to TRBJ1-5; 7 bases align to TRBD1. This CDR3 has 16 residues. Germline V CDR1 and CDR2: SGHRS, YFSETQ. J gave up 4 bases and V 0 bases, and 7 bases lay outside the gene matches. The CDR3 nucleotides are TGCGCCAGCAGCTTGGTACCAGGGGGATGGAATCAGCCCCAGCATTTT. This sequence encodes CASSLVPGGWNQPQHF.

The rearrangement joins TRBV7-2 to TRBJ1-4, with 9 bases aligning to TRBD1. The germline CDR1 and CDR2 sequences are SGHTA and FQGNSA. Trimming took 6 bases from V and 2 from J; bases not matched to a gene: 4. The CDR3 is made up of 15 amino acids. CDR3 sequence: CASSPTGGTNEKLFF. The CDR3 DNA reads TGTGCCAGCAGTCCTACAGGGGGCACTAATGAAAAACTGTTTTTT. The whole variable domain, remainder taken from reference TRBV7-2 and TRBJ1-4, is GAGVSQSPSNKVTEKGKDVELRCDPISGHTALYWYRQSLGQGLEFLIYFQGNSAPDKSGLPSDRFSAERTGGSVSTLTIQRTQQEDSAVYLCASSPTGGTNEKLFFGSGTQLSVL.

This clonotype has a handful of counts. The V gene is TRBV28, the J gene TRBJ2-3; tentatively, D is TRBD1 or TRBD2 (5 bases each). The CDR3 consists of 15 residues. The V end was cut by 7 bases, the J end by 1 base, with 15 bases between. Germline V gene lookup returns CDR1 MDHEN and CDR2 SYDVKM. The CDR3, as DNA: TGTGCCAGCACCAATACCCGGGGCCGCACAGATACGCAGTATTTT. This gives the protein CASTNTRGRTDTQYF.

The chain links TRBV10-3 to TRBJ2-5, with 7 bases fitting TRBD1. The CDR3 sequence is 11 residues long. V lost 6 bases to trimming and J lost 5 bases; unmatched junction nucleotides: 0. Germline CDR1 is ENHRY and CDR2 is SYGVKD. CDR3 residues: CAIRTGETQYF. CDR3 bases: TGTGCCATCAGGACAGGGGAGACCCAGTACTTC.

The chain couples TRBV5-1 to TRBJ1-2, with no clear D. Germline lookup yields CDR1 SGHRS and CDR2 YFSETQ. The CDR3 has 13 amino acids. Deletions cut 5 bases from V and 10 bases from J, with 18 bases between. Here the CDR3 reads CASSNDGLLDYTF. CDR3 DNA sequence: TGCGCCAGCAGTAACGACGGACTCCTCGACTACACCTTC.